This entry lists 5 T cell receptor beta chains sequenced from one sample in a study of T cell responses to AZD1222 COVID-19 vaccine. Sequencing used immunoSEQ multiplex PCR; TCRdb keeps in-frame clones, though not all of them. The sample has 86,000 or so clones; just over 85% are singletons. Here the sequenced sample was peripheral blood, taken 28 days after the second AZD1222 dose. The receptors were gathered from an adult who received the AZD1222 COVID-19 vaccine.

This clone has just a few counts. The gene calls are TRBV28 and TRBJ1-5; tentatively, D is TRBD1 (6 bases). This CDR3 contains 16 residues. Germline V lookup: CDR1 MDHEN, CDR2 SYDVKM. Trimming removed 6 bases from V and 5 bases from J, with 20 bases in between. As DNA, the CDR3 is TGTGCCAGCAGATCGAGGGTGGGGGGGCAAGATCAGCCCCAGCATTTT. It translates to CASRSRVGGQDQPQHF.

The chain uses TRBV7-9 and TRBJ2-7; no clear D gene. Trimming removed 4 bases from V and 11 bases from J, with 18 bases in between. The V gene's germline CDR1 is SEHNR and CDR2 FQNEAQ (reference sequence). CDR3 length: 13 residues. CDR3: CASSSQTLPGEYF. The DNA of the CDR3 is TGTGCCAGCAGCTCACAAACCCTTCCAGGAGAGTACTTC.

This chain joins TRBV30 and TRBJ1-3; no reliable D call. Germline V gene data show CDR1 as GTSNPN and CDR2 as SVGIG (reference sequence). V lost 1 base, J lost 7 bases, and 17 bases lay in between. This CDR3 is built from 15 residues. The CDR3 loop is CAWSGSPGNGNTIYF. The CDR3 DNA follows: TGTGCCTGGAGTGGGAGTCCGGGGAATGGGAACACCATATATTTT.

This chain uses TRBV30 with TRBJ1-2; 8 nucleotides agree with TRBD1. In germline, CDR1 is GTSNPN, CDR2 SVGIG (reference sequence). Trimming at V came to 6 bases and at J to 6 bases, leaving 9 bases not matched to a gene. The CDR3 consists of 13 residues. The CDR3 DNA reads TGTGCCTGCGACAGGGGATGGGGAGATGGCTACACCTTC. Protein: CACDRGWGDGYTF.

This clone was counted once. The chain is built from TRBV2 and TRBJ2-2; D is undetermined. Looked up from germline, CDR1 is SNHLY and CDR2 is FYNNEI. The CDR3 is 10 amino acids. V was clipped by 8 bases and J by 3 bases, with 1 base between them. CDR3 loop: CASYTGELFF. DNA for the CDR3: TGTGCCAGCTACACCGGGGAGCTGTTTTTT.